These 6 T cell receptor beta chains were all obtained from the same sample, sequenced in a study of OX40 agonist ivuxolimab in advanced cancers. Sequencing used immunoSEQ multiplex PCR; TCRdb keeps in-frame clones, though not all of them. The table lists roughly 70,000 clones, 85% of them singletons, with approximately 3.8% in the top ten. The source material was CD4+ or CD8+ T cells sorted from blood, sampled in a trial of the OX40 agonist ivuxolimab. The receptor set was obtained from an adult with an advanced solid tumor such as melanoma, head and neck, liver or kidney cancer.

The chain links TRBV6-5 to TRBJ2-7; D unclear. V lost 8 bases, J lost 1 base, and 3 bases lay in between. CDR3 length equals 10 residues. From germline, CDR1 is MNHEY and CDR2 SVGAGI. The CDR3 bases are TGTGCCAGCGGGTCCTACGAGCAGTACTTC. This encodes CASGSYEQYF.

The gene calls are TRBV27 and TRBJ1-1; 8 nucleotides agree with TRBD1. V trimming: 9 bases; J trimming: 4 bases; junction bases outside the gene matches: 19. This CDR3 has 17 amino acids. CDR1 and CDR2 from the germline V gene are MNHEY and SMNVEV (reference sequence). In DNA form, the CDR3 reads TGTGCCAGTCATAAACAGGGGGTTCCTGTCGTGGGCACTGAAGCTTTCTTT. It codes for CASHKQGVPVVGTEAFF.

The V call is TRBV30, the J call TRBJ1-4; no clear D gene. In germline, CDR1 is GTSNPN, CDR2 SVGIG (reference sequence). There are 14 residues in the CDR3. V was trimmed by 0 bases and J by 5 bases, leaving 10 bases between them. The CDR3 coding sequence is TGTGCCTGGAGTGTATACGGGCTGAATGAAAAACTGTTTTTT. Translated: CAWSVYGLNEKLFF.

The chain recombines TRBV2 with TRBJ1-1; a possible D gene is TRBD1 (5 bases). The CDR3 contains 14 residues. The germline V gene has CDR1 SNHLY and CDR2 FYNNEI. V gave up 6 bases and J gave up 0 bases, with 11 bases separating them. The CDR3 nucleotides read TGTGCCAGCAGGCTGACAGTGGTGAACACTGAAGCTTTCTTT. Translation: CASRLTVVNTEAFF.

The gene calls are TRBV19 and TRBJ2-7, with 8 bases fitting TRBD1. The CDR3 spans 15 residues. V lost 3 bases, J lost 4 bases, and 8 bases stayed unmatched. Per the germline V gene, CDR1 is LNHDA and CDR2 is SQIVND (reference sequence). The CDR3 nucleotides read TGTGCCAGTAGTATTCGGCCAGGGGGCATGTACGAGCAGTACTTC. It specifies CASSIRPGGMYEQYF. The variable domain in full, completed from reference TRBV19 and TRBJ2-7, reads DGGITQSPKYLFRKEGQNVTLSCEQNLNHDAMYWYRQDPGQGLRLIYYSQIVNDFQKGDIAEGYSVSREKKESFPLTVTSAQKNPTAFYLCASSIRPGGMYEQYFGPGTRLTVT.

The J gene is TRBJ1-1, the V gene TRBV7-9; unclear D gene. Germline V gene lookup returns CDR1 SEHNR and CDR2 FQNEAQ (reference sequence). This CDR3 spans 13 amino acids. V lost 4 bases and J lost 5, with 11 bases in between. The CDR3 protein is CASSSWTATEAFF. In nucleotides, the CDR3 is TGTGCCAGCAGCTCCTGGACCGCGACTGAAGCTTTCTTT.